These T cell receptor beta chains were read from a single sample in a study of molecular identifiers for immune sequencing clone quantification. MiXCR was run by TCRdb on the PCR reads, yielding one entry per CDR3 protein. The repertoire includes under 350,000 distinct CDR3 sequences, roughly a quarter of them detected once, and 0.65% to 0.75% sits in the top ten. The sequencing sample was made of naive CD8+ T cells from blood, with Jurkat cell RNA spiked in. The origin of the receptors is a human donor in good health. Some libraries in this study had Jurkat cell RNA spiked in. Each CDR3 is given with its conserved first and last residue. A D gene is named only where the DNA matches it firmly. Expanded clones get a size class; other rows say once, few or many, or leave the size out.

clone_size	d_call	v_call	j_call	cdr3_nt	cdr3_aa
many	-	TRBV28	TRBJ2-7	TGTGCCAGCAGTATACGTCGTTCGGGGTACGAGCAGTACTTC	CASSIRRSGYEQYF
many	TRBD1	TRBV10-3	TRBJ1-1	TGTGCCATCGCCGGGACAGAGAACACTGAAGCTTTCTTT	CAIAGTENTEAFF
few	TRBD1	TRBV20-1	TRBJ1-2	TGCAGTGCTAGTTGGGACAGGGCGGTCTATGGCTACACCTTC	CSASWDRAVYGYTF
many	-	TRBV6-5	TRBJ2-5	TGTGCCAGCAGTCTTCTGTTGGGGGGAGAGACCCAGTACTTC	CASSLLLGGETQYF
many	TRBD2	TRBV12-3/TRBV12-4	TRBJ2-5	TGTGCCAGCAGTTTTCTAGCGGGAATTGAAGAGACCCAGTACTTC	CASSFLAGIEETQYF
-	-	TRBV20-1	TRBJ2-7	TGCAGTGCTAGTAATCAGGGGTCCGAGCAGTACTTC	CSASNQGSEQYF
many	TRBD1	TRBV13	TRBJ1-2	TGTGCCAGCAGCCCCAAGACAGGGGATACCTATGGCTACACCTTC	CASSPKTGDTYGYTF
-	-	TRBV27	TRBJ1-1	TGTGCCAGCAGTTTCTGGGGGTCGGGCACTGAAGCTTTCTTT	CASSFWGSGTEAFF
few	-	TRBV30	TRBJ2-7	TGTGCCTGGAGTGACGGGAACGAGCAGTACTTC	CAWSDGNEQYF
few	-	TRBV19	TRBJ2-2	TGTGCCAGTAGTCCTCAGACGAACACCGGGGAGCTGTTTTTT	CASSPQTNTGELFF
-	-	TRBV15	TRBJ2-3	TGTGCCACCAGCCAAGACACCTACACAGATACGCAGTATTTT	CATSQDTYTDTQYF
few	-	TRBV4-3	TRBJ1-4	TGCGCCAGCAGCCCGCTTATAGCAACTAATGAAAAACTGTTTTTT	CASSPLIATNEKLFF
few	TRBD2	TRBV2	TRBJ2-3	TGTGCCAGCAGTGAAGCTTTCAGCGGGAATGCAGATACGCAGTATTTT	CASSEAFSGNADTQYF
-	TRBD1	TRBV5-5	TRBJ1-1	TGTGCCAGCAGCAAGTTAGTACAGGGGGTTGGAATCACTGAAGCTTTCTTT	CASSKLVQGVGITEAFF
many	TRBD2	TRBV5-4	TRBJ2-7	TGTGCCAGCAGCCAAGGATTTAGCGGGAGTCTGGAAGAGCAGTACTTC	CASSQGFSGSLEEQYF
many	TRBD1	TRBV30	TRBJ2-7	TGTGCCTGGAGTGTTACAGGGGGCCCCTACGAGCAGTACTTC	CAWSVTGGPYEQYF
many	-	TRBV20-1	TRBJ2-3	TGCAGTGCTAGAGATCAAGATACGCAGTATTTT	CSARDQDTQYF
once	-	TRBV27	TRBJ2-7	TGTGCCAGCGGTTTTCGATCGGGAGCGACCTACGAGCAGTACTTC	CASGFRSGATYEQYF
many	-	TRBV7-9	TRBJ2-7	TGTGCCAGCAGCTTAGTCCAGGGTGTGGACGAGCAGTACTTC	CASSLVQGVDEQYF
few	-	TRBV7-3	TRBJ2-7	TGTGCCAGCAGCCCCGTTTCGGGGCACGAGCAGTACTTC	CASSPVSGHEQYF
-	-	TRBV20-1	TRBJ1-5	TGCAGTGCTCTCACCAGGGGTGACCCATCGGTACAGCCCCAGCATTTT	CSALTRGDPSVQPQHF
-	TRBD2	TRBV20-1	TRBJ2-7	TGCAGTGCTAGAGACCCCATTAGCGGGGGCTACGAGCAGTACTTC	CSARDPISGGYEQYF